The present T cell receptor beta chain was sequenced within a study of shared clonotypes between healthy human individuals. Only CD45RO-negative cells positively selected for CCR7 counted as naive CD8 cells, so terminally differentiated effector memory CD45RA+ cells were excluded. Assay used: immunoSEQ multiplex PCR; TCRdb lists only in-frame clones, some missing. The sample contains about 2.2 million clones, about 92% of which appear only once. The germline V gene has CDR1 MGHRA and CDR2 YSYEKL. Trimming took 0 bases from V and 4 from J; bases not matched to a gene: 0. The CDR3 extends over 15 amino acids.

The source is a man younger than 35 in good health. Some clones in this sample may be carry-over from other donors' samples. V gene TRBV4-1 combines with J gene TRBJ2-1; 10 bases match TRBD2. Sequencing was performed on naive CD8+ T cells from PBMCs. The CDR3 sequence: CASSQELAGYNEQFF. The CDR3 nucleotides read TGCGCCAGCAGCCAAGAACTAGCGGGGTACAATGAGCAGTTCTTC.